This is a list of T cell receptor beta chains from one sample in a study of shared clonotypes between healthy human individuals. The data were produced by immunoSEQ multiplex PCR, yet TCRdb's version contains in-frame clones alone and is incomplete. The sample contains some 2,100,000 clones, about 93% of which appear only once. Sequences were obtained from naive CD8+ T cells from PBMCs. These receptor sequences come from a man aged 18-30 years in good health. Some clones in this sample may be carry-over from other donors' samples. Each CDR3 is given with its conserved first and last residue. D genes are given only for firm matches.

j_call: TRBJ2-5
d_call: TRBD2
v_call: TRBV7-2
cdr3_aa: CASSLAGLAGGPQETQYF

j_call: TRBJ1-2
d_call: NA
v_call: TRBV9
cdr3_aa: CASSVVARDGYTF

j_call: TRBJ2-5
d_call: NA
v_call: TRBV7-8
cdr3_aa: CASSLAGRKETQYF

j_call: TRBJ1-5
d_call: NA
v_call: TRBV28
cdr3_aa: CASNTGRIYMVSNQPQHF

j_call: TRBJ2-5
d_call: NA
v_call: TRBV7-3
cdr3_aa: CASSPTDTQETQYF

j_call: TRBJ1-5
d_call: TRBD1
v_call: TRBV19
cdr3_aa: CASSGTGFLHQPQHF

j_call: TRBJ2-5
d_call: TRBD1
v_call: TRBV4-1
cdr3_aa: CASSTRQGWRETQYF

j_call: TRBJ2-1
d_call: TRBD1
v_call: TRBV7-9
cdr3_aa: CASSLIQGAYNEQFF

j_call: TRBJ2-1
d_call: NA
v_call: TRBV21-1
cdr3_aa: CASSKLRIGTGCQEQFF

j_call: TRBJ2-5
d_call: NA
v_call: TRBV11-3
cdr3_aa: CASSLRQRGTHQETQYF

j_call: TRBJ2-3
d_call: NA
v_call: TRBV7-9
cdr3_aa: CASSRSGASTDTQYF

j_call: TRBJ2-7
d_call: TRBD1
v_call: TRBV28
cdr3_aa: CASRDRAPYEQYF

j_call: TRBJ1-1
d_call: NA
v_call: TRBV2
cdr3_aa: CASSMKRDIWATEAFF

j_call: TRBJ1-5
d_call: TRBD1
v_call: TRBV7-8
cdr3_aa: CASSSTGGGNQPQHF

j_call: TRBJ2-3
d_call: NA
v_call: TRBV10-1
cdr3_aa: CASPTRGRGRTDTQYF

j_call: TRBJ2-3
d_call: NA
v_call: TRBV9
cdr3_aa: CASSVAARVKGDTQYF

j_call: TRBJ1-5
d_call: TRBD1
v_call: TRBV7-6
cdr3_aa: CASSPGQTNQPQHF

j_call: TRBJ2-1
d_call: TRBD1
v_call: TRBV25-1
cdr3_aa: CASAGQGAGEQFF

j_call: TRBJ1-4
d_call: NA
v_call: TRBV4-1
cdr3_aa: CASSQNPEGEKLFF

j_call: TRBJ1-5
d_call: TRBD1
v_call: TRBV27
cdr3_aa: CASQDIGGFQPQHF

j_call: TRBJ2-2
d_call: NA
v_call: TRBV28
cdr3_aa: CASRGGPNTGELFF

j_call: TRBJ2-7
d_call: TRBD1
v_call: TRBV27
cdr3_aa: CASRPLEIQGARSYEQYF

j_call: TRBJ2-2
d_call: TRBD2
v_call: TRBV6-1
cdr3_aa: CASSEVSLAGGTNTGELFF

j_call: TRBJ1-1
d_call: NA
v_call: TRBV27
cdr3_aa: CASRTSTEAFF

j_call: TRBJ1-1
d_call: NA
v_call: TRBV27
cdr3_aa: CASSPRVLDTEAFF

j_call: TRBJ2-3
d_call: NA
v_call: TRBV9
cdr3_aa: CASSVEGPTDTQYF

j_call: TRBJ2-1
d_call: NA
v_call: TRBV19
cdr3_aa: CASSMAADSYNEQFF

j_call: TRBJ1-5
d_call: NA
v_call: TRBV4-2
cdr3_aa: CASSHPGSNQPQHF

j_call: TRBJ2-5
d_call: NA
v_call: TRBV7-9
cdr3_aa: CASSLPRETQYF

j_call: TRBJ2-3
d_call: NA
v_call: TRBV7-9
cdr3_aa: CASSPRAQSTDTQYF

j_call: TRBJ2-6
d_call: NA
v_call: TRBV6-5
cdr3_aa: CASSYSRGGANVLTF

j_call: TRBJ2-3
d_call: TRBD2
v_call: TRBV9
cdr3_aa: CASSPDRGLLAGGTDTQYF

j_call: TRBJ2-1
d_call: NA
v_call: TRBV29-1
cdr3_aa: CSVERRSSYNEQFF

j_call: TRBJ2-7
d_call: NA
v_call: TRBV15
cdr3_aa: CATSRGWENPEQYF

j_call: TRBJ1-1
d_call: TRBD1
v_call: TRBV4-2
cdr3_aa: CASSRSGTANTEAFF

j_call: TRBJ1-5
d_call: NA
v_call: TRBV27
cdr3_aa: CASRHRDSNQPQHF

j_call: TRBJ2-2
d_call: NA
v_call: TRBV2
cdr3_aa: CATSAPTSTANTGELFF

j_call: TRBJ2-1
d_call: NA
v_call: TRBV19
cdr3_aa: CASSPFDGNEQFF

j_call: TRBJ2-6
d_call: NA
v_call: TRBV4-2
cdr3_aa: CASSQDRRWSSSGANVLTF

j_call: TRBJ2-7
d_call: NA
v_call: TRBV27
cdr3_aa: CASAGGSYEQYF

j_call: TRBJ1-5
d_call: NA
v_call: TRBV6-6
cdr3_aa: CASTIPNTYQPQHF

j_call: TRBJ2-7
d_call: TRBD1
v_call: TRBV15
cdr3_aa: CATSRDLYRGESEQYF

j_call: TRBJ2-3
d_call: NA
v_call: TRBV4-1
cdr3_aa: CASSQDHRVTTDTQYF

j_call: TRBJ2-7
d_call: TRBD1
v_call: TRBV25-1
cdr3_aa: CASSWDSYEQYF

j_call: TRBJ2-7
d_call: NA
v_call: TRBV29-1
cdr3_aa: CSAQSVGAEQYF

j_call: TRBJ2-2
d_call: NA
v_call: TRBV7-9
cdr3_aa: CASSLGATGELFF

j_call: TRBJ2-3
d_call: NA
v_call: TRBV18
cdr3_aa: CASSPIGGNTDTQYF

j_call: TRBJ1-5
d_call: NA
v_call: TRBV27
cdr3_aa: CASSLGGRGAQHF

j_call: TRBJ1-1
d_call: TRBD1
v_call: TRBV4-1
cdr3_aa: CASSQPTGIVTEAFF

j_call: TRBJ2-3
d_call: NA
v_call: TRBV19
cdr3_aa: CASSIDGGWSTDTQYF